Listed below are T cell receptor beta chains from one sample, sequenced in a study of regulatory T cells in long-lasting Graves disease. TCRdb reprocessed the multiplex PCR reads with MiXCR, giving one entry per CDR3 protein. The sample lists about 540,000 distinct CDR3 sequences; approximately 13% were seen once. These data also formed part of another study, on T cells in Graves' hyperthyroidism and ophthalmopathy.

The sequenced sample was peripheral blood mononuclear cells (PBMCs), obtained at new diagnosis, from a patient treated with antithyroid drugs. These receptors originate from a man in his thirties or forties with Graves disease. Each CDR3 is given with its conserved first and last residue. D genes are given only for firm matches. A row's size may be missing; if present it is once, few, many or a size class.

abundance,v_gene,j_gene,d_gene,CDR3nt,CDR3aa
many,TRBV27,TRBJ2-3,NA,TGTGCCAGCAGTCTCAACCCGACAGTAACAGATACGCAGTATTTT,CASSLNPTVTDTQYF
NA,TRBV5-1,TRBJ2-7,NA,TGCGCCAGCAGCACGGACCGGACCTACGAGCAGTACTTC,CASSTDRTYEQYF
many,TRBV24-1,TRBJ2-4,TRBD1,TGTGCCACCAGTCCAGGGGGCGAAAACATTCAGTACTTC,CATSPGGENIQYF
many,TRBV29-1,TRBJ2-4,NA,TGCAGCGTAGGGGGTCAGGGGATTGCAGCCAAAAACATTCAGTACTTC,CSVGGQGIAAKNIQYF
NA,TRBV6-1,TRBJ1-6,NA,TGTGCCAGCACCCGGACGGATAATTCACCCCTCCACTTT,CASTRTDNSPLHF
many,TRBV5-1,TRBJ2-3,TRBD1,TGCGCCAGCAGCACACCGACAGGGGCGCAGTATTTT,CASSTPTGAQYF
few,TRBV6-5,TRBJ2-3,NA,TGTGCCAGCAGTTACTCCGGGCCTTCCCCAGGACATACAGATACGCAGTATTTT,CASSYSGPSPGHTDTQYF
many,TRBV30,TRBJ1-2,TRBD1,TGTGCCTGGGCGGGGACAGCATATGGCTACACCTTC,CAWAGTAYGYTF
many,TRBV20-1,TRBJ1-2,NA,TGCAGTGCTAGAGGTTTCGCAGAAAATGGCTACACCTTC,CSARGFAENGYTF
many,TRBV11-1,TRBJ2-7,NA,TGTGCCAGCAGCTTTACTAGAGAAGGATTCCACGAGCAGTACTTC,CASSFTREGFHEQYF
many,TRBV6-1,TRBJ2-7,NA,TGTGCCAGCAGTGGAATAATGGCCGGGAGAGGCTACGAGCAGTACTTC,CASSGIMAGRGYEQYF
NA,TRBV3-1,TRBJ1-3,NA,TGTGCCAGCGGCAGGGGACTCGCTGGAAACACCATATATTTT,CASGRGLAGNTIYF
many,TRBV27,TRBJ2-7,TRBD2,TGTGCCAGCAGTTGGGGACTAGCGGGGACCTACGAGCAGTACTTC,CASSWGLAGTYEQYF
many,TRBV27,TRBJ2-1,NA,TGTGCCAGCAGTTTCCTGGACAGTTACAATGAGCAGTTCTTC,CASSFLDSYNEQFF
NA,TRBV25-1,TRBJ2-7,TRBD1,TGTGCCAGCAGCGGGACAGGGCGGGGCGAGCAGTACTTC,CASSGTGRGEQYF
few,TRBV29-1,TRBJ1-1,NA,TGCAGCGTTACCGTCGCGGGGACTGAAGCTTTCTTT,CSVTVAGTEAFF
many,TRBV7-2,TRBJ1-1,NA,TGTGCCAGCAGCCAAGAGACGGGGAACACTGAAGCTTTCTTT,CASSQETGNTEAFF
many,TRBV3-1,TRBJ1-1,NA,TGTGCCAGCAGCCAGAGAGGAGCTGAAGCTTTCTTT,CASSQRGAEAFF
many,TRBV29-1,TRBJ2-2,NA,TGCAGCGTTGAAGTGAGGGTGCAGGGAGGCACCGGGGAGCTGTTTTTT,CSVEVRVQGGTGELFF
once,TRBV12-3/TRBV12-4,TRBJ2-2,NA,TGTGCCAGCAGTCCCCCCCTGGGGGCGAACACCGGGGAGCTGTTTTTT,CASSPPLGANTGELFF
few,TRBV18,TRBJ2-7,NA,TGTGCCAGCTCACCACAGGGGAGCCTCGGCGAGCAGTACTTC,CASSPQGSLGEQYF
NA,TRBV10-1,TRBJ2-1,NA,TGCGCCAGCAGTCCGATGACTAGAAGTGAGCAGTTCTTC,CASSPMTRSEQFF
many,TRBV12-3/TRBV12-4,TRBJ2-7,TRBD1,TGTGCCAGCAGCCTACAGGGGGTAATTTACGAGCAGTACTTC,CASSLQGVIYEQYF
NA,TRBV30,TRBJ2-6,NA,TGTGCCTGGAAGCTAACTGGGGCCAACGTCCTGACTTTC,CAWKLTGANVLTF
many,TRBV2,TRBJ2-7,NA,TGTGCCAGCAGTGAAGGGAGGGGGCGGAACGAGCAGTACTTC,CASSEGRGRNEQYF
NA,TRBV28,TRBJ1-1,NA,NA,CASSIYLCSVLRQGNTEAFF
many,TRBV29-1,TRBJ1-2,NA,TGCAGCGTTAGGCCGACAGCTAACTATGGCTACACCTTC,CSVRPTANYGYTF
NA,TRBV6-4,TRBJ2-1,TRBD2,TGTGCCAGCAGTGACATACTAGCGCATCGAGATGAGCAGTTCTTC,CASSDILAHRDEQFF
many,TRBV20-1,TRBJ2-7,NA,TGCAGTGCTAGAGATCCAACCCGCATGGGGGAGCAGTACTTC,CSARDPTRMGEQYF
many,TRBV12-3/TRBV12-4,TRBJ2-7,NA,TGTGCCAGCGGCAACTACGAGCAGTACTTC,CASGNYEQYF
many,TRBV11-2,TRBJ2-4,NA,TGTGCCAGCAGCTTAGAGCCCCCAGGGCTAGCCAAAAACATTCAGTACTTC,CASSLEPPGLAKNIQYF
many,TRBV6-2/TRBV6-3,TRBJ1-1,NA,TGTGCCAGCAGTCTAGACCGGACAGCCGGAAACACTGAAGCTTTCTTT,CASSLDRTAGNTEAFF
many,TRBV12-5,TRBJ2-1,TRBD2,TGTGCTAGTGGTTTGGTACTGAGCCCTAGCGGCAATGAGCAGTTCTTC,CASGLVLSPSGNEQFF
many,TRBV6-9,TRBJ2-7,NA,TGTGCCAGCAGTTCAGGACAGTCATTCTACGAGCAGTACTTC,CASSSGQSFYEQYF
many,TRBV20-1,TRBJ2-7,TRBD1,TGCAGTGCCAGGGGACAGGGAGGTTCCTACGAGCAGTACTTC,CSARGQGGSYEQYF
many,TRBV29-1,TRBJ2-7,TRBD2,TGCAGCGTTGGGGATTTCGGGACTAGCGGAAACTACGAGCAGTACTTC,CSVGDFGTSGNYEQYF
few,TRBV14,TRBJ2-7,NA,TGTGCCAGCAGCCCGTTTGGGGGATCCTACGAGCAGTACTTC,CASSPFGGSYEQYF
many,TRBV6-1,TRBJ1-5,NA,TGTGCCAGCAGTCTGGGCAGGGAGATCAATCAGCCCCAGCATTTT,CASSLGREINQPQHF
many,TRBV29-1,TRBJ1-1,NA,TGCAGCGCCGCCGAAGGGCGTACTGAAGCTTTCTTT,CSAAEGRTEAFF
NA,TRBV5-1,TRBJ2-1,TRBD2,TGCGCCAGCAGCACCGGGACTAGCGGGAGCGTTGAAGAGCAGTTCTTC,CASSTGTSGSVEEQFF
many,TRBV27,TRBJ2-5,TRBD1,TGTGCCAGCTTTCCCCTGAACAGGGGTTGGAAGACCCAGTACTTC,CASFPLNRGWKTQYF
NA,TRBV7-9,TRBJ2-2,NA,TGTGCCAGCACCAGACAGAGCTATGCGAACACCGGGGAGCTGTTTTTT,CASTRQSYANTGELFF
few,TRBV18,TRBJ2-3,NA,TGTGCCAGCTCACCACCCTCCCCAGCGGATACGCAGTATTTT,CASSPPSPADTQYF